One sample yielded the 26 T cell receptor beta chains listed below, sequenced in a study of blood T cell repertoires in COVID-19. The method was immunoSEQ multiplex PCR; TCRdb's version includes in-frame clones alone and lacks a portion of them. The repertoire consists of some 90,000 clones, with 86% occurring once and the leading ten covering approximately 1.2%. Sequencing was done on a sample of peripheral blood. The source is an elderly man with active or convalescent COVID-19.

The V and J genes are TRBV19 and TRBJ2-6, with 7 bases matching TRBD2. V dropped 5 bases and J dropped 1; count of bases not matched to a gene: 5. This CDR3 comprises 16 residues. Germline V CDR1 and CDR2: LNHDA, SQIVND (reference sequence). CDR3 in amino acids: CASSPDGRSGANVLTF. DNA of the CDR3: TGTGCCAGTAGTCCAGACGGGAGGTCTGGGGCCAACGTCCTGACTTTC. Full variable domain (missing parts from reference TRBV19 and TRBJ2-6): DGGITQSPKYLFRKEGQNVTLSCEQNLNHDAMYWYRQDPGQGLRLIYYSQIVNDFQKGDIAEGYSVSREKKESFPLTVTSAQKNPTAFYLCASSPDGRSGANVLTFGAGSRLTVL.

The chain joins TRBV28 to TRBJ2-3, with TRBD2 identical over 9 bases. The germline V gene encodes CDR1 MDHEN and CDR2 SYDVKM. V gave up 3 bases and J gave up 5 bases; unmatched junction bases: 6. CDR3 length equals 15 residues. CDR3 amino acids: CASSFSGRFRDTQYF. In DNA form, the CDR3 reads TGTGCCAGCAGTTTTAGCGGGAGATTCCGAGATACGCAGTATTTT.

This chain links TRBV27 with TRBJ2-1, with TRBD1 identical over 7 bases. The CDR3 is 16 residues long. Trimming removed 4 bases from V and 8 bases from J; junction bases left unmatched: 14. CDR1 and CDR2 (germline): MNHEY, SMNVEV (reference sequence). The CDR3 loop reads CASSSPTLTGRDEQFF. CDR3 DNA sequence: TGTGCCAGCAGTTCCCCCACCCTGACAGGGCGCGATGAGCAGTTCTTC.

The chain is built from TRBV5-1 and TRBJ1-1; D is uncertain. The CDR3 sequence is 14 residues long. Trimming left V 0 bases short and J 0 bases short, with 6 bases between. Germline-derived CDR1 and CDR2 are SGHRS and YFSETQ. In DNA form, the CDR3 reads TGCGCCAGCAGCTTGGCAGGAATGAACACTGAAGCTTTCTTT. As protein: CASSLAGMNTEAFF.

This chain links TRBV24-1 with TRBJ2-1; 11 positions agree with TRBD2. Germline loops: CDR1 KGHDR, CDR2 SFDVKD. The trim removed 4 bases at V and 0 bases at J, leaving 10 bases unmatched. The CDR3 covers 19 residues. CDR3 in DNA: TGTGCCACCAGTGACCTAAACCCCGGGACTAGCGGCTCCTACAATGAGCAGTTCTTC. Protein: CATSDLNPGTSGSYNEQFF.

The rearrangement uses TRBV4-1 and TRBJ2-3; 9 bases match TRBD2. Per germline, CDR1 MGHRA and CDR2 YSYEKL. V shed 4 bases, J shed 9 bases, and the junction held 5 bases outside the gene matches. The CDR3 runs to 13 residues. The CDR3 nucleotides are TGCGCCAGCAGCCGTTTAGCGGGAGAGACGCAGTATTTT. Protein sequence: CASSRLAGETQYF.

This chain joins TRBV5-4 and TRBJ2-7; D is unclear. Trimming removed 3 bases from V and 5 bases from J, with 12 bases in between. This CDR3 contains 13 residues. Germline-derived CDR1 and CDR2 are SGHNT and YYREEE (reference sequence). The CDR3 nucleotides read TGTGCCAGCAGCTCCTACCTAGGAAACGAGCAGTACTTC. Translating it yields CASSSYLGNEQYF.

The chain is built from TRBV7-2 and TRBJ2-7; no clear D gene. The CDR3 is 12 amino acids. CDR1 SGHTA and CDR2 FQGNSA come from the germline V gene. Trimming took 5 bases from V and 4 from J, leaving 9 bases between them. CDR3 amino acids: CASSASGYEQYF. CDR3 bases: TGTGCCAGCAGCGCGAGTGGTTACGAGCAGTACTTC.

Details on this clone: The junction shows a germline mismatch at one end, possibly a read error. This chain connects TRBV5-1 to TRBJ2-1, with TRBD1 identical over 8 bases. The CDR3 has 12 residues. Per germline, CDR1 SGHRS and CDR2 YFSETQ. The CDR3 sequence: CASSLGTGQYVF. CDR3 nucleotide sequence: TGCGCCAGCAGCTTGGGGACAGGGCAGTATGTCTTC.

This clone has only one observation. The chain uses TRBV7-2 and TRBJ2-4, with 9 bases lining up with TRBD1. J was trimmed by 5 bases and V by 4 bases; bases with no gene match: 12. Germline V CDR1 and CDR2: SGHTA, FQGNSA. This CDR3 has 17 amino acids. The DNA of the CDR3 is TGTGCCAGCAGCTCAGGACAGGGGCGGGCAGGGCAAAACATTCAGTACTTC. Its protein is CASSSGQGRAGQNIQYF.

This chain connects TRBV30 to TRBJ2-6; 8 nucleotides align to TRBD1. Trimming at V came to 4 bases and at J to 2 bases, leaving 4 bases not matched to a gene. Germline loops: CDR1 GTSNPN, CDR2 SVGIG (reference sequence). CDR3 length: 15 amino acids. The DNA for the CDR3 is TGTGCCTGGATAAGGACAGGGACTGGGGCCAACGTCCTGACTTTC. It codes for CAWIRTGTGANVLTF.

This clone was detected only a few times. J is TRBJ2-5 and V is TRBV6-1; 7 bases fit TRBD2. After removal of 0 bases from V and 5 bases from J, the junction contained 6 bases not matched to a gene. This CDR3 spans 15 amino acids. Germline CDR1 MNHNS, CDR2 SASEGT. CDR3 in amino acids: CASSEAGGNLETQYF. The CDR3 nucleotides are TGTGCCAGCAGTGAAGCGGGGGGGAACCTGGAGACCCAGTACTTC.

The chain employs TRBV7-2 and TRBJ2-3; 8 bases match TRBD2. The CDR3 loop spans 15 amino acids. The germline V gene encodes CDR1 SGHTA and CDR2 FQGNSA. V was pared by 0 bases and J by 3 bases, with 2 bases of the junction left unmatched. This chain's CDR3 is CASSLAGTRTDTQYF. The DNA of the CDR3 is TGTGCCAGCAGCTTAGCCGGGACTAGGACAGATACGCAGTATTTT.

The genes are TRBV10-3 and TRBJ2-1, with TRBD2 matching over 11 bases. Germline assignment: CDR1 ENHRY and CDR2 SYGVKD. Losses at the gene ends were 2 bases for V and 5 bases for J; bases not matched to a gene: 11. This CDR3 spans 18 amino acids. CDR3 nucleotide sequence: TGTGCCATCAGTGAGCCCCTACTAGCGGGAGCATCTAACAATGAGCAGTTCTTC. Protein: CAISEPLLAGASNNEQFF.

The CDR3: CASSESPPVGQGDGSPPNYGYTF. CDR3 in DNA: TGCGCCAGCAGTGAGTCCCCCCCCGTCGGACAGGGAGACGGCTCCCCCCCTAACTATGGCTACACCTTC. The rearrangement links TRBV10-1 to TRBJ1-2; 8 bases agree with TRBD1. V gave up 0 bases and J gave up 0 bases; unmatched junction bases: 24. Germline CDR1 is WNHNN and CDR2 is SYGVQD (reference sequence). The CDR3 runs 23 residues.

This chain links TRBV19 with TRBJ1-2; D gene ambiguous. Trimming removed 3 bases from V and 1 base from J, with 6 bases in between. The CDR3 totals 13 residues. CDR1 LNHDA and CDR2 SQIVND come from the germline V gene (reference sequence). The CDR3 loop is CASSIRRNYGYTF. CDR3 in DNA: TGTGCCAGTAGTATCAGGCGTAACTATGGCTACACCTTC.

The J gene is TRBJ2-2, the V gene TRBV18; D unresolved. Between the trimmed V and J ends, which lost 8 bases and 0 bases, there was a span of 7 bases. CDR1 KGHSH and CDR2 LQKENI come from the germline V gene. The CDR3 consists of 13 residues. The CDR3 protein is CASTTSNTGELFF. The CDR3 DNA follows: TGTGCCAGCACTACCTCGAACACCGGGGAGCTGTTTTTT.

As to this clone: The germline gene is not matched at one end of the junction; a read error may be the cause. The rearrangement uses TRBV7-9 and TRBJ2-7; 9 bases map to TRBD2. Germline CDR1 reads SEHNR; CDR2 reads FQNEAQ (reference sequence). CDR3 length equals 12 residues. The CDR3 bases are TGTGCCAGCAGCCCGTGGGCGGGAGGGTACCACTTC. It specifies CASSPWAGGYHF.

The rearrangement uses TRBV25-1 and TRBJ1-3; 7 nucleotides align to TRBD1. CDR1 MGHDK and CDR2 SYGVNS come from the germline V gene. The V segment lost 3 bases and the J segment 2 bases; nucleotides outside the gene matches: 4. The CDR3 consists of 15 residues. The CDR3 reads CASSDPTGTGNTIYF. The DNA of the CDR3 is TGTGCCAGCAGTGACCCGACAGGGACTGGAAACACCATATATTTT.

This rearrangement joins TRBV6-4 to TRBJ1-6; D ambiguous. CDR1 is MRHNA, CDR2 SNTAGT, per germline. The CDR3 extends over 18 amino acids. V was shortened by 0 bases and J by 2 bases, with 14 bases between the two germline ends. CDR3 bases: TGTGCCAGCAGTGACTCCGCCACTTTATTCCCCTATAATTCACCCCTCCACTTT. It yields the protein CASSDSATLFPYNSPLHF.

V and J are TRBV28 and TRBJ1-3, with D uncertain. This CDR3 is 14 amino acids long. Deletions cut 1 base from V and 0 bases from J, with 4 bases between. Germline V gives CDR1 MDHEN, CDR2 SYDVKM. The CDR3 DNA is TGTGCCAGCAGTTTATCTGTCTCTGGAAACACCATATATTTT. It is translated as CASSLSVSGNTIYF.

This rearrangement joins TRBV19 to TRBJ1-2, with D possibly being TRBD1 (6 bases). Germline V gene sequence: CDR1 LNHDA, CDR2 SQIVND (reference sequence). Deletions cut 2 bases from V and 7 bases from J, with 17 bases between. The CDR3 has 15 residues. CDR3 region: CASSINQAAGAGYTF. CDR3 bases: TGTGCCAGTAGTATAAATCAGGCGGCAGGGGCTGGCTACACCTTC. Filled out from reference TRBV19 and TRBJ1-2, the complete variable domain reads DGGITQSPKYLFRKEGQNVTLSCEQNLNHDAMYWYRQDPGQGLRLIYYSQIVNDFQKGDIAEGYSVSREKKESFPLTVTSAQKNPTAFYLCASSINQAAGAGYTFGSGTRLTVV.

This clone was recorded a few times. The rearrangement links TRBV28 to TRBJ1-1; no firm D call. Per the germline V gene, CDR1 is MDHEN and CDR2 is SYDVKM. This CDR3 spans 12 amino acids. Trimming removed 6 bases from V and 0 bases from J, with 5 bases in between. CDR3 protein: CASSLLNTEAFF. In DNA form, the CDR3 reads TGTGCCAGCAGCCTTTTGAACACTGAAGCTTTCTTT. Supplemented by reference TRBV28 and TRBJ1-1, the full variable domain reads DVKVTQSSRYLVKRTGEKVFLECVQDMDHENMFWYRQDPGLGLRLIYFSYDVKMKEKGDIPEGYSVSREKKERFSLILESASTNQTSMYLCASSLLNTEAFFGQGTRLTVV.

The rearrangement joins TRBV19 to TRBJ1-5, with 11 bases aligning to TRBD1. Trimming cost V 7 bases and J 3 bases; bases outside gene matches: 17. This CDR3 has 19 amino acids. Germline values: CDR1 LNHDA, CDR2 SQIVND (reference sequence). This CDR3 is CASTPRTGGNRRHNQPQHF. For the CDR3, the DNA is TGTGCCAGTACCCCCAGGACAGGGGGCAATCGACGACACAATCAGCCCCAGCATTTT.

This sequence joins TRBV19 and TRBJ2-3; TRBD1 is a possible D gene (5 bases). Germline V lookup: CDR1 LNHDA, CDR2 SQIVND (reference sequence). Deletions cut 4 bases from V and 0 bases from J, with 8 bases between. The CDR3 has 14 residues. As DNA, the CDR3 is TGTGCCAGTAGTACCGGACAAAGCACAGATACGCAGTATTTT. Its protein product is CASSTGQSTDTQYF.

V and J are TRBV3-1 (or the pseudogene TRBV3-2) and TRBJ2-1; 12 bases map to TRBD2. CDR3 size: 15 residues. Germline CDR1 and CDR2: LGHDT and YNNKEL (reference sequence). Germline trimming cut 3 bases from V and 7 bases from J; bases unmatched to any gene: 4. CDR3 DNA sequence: TGTGCCAGCAGCCAGACTAGCGGGAGAGGGAATGAGCAGTTCTTC. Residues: CASSQTSGRGNEQFF.